This T cell receptor (beta chain) was profiled in a study of blood T cells in healthy people across ages. The study, taken as a whole, reports: Diversity of TCR beta per million T cells declined in a roughly linear way with age. With naive T cell percentage, TCR beta diversity showed a strong correlation.

V was pared by 0 bases and J by 4 bases, with 8 bases between. Germline V gene sequence: CDR1 SGHRS, CDR2 YFSETQ. The CDR3 is 14 amino acids. With a J-beta primer mix and a sample-barcoded 5' primer, a second PCR ran about 7 to 11 cycles. TCRdb re-called the 5' RACE reads through MiXCR, storing one row per CDR3 protein. The sample carries around 1,100,000 distinct CDR3 sequences, 30% to 40% recorded once. The donors, healthy Caucasians from Russia, were aged roughly 6 to 95. On this clonotype: Its specificity is not known.

This TCR was recovered from a man between 18 and 35 years old in good health. The chain links TRBV5-1 to TRBJ1-5, with D unclear. The specimen sequenced was blood. The CDR3 DNA reads TGCGCCAGCAGCTTGGATGGTCCTAATCAGCCCCAGCATTTT. Protein product: CASSLDGPNQPQHF.